This TCR beta chain was documented in a study of T cell repertoires in cytomegalovirus infection. Study context: Based on public TCR beta signatures, there were indications of CMV infection and of a matching HLA type.

Per germline, CDR1 MNHEY and CDR2 SVGEGT. The CDR3 length is 16 residues. V was trimmed by 0 bases and J by 4 bases, leaving 15 bases between them. This clonotype was seen a handful of times. Its antigen is currently unknown. TCRdb re-called the reads through MiXCR, storing one row per CDR3 protein. The profile covers about 310,000 distinct CDR3 sequences, with about 17% appearing a single time and around 12% taken by the ten largest. The study, taken as a whole, reports: Dominant in the ex vivo response were TCR beta clonotypes restricted by HLA-C and specific for CMV.

The TCR originated in a human donor in good health (CMV status not recorded). Some clones in this sample may be carry-over from other donors' samples. Sequences were obtained from PBMCs. The V and J genes are TRBV6-2 or TRBV6-3 and TRBJ1-1; D not certain. Written as DNA, the CDR3 is TGTGCCAGCAGTTACTCATTCGGAAAAGCTTTCACTGAAGCTTTCTTT. Protein sequence: CASSYSFGKAFTEAFF.